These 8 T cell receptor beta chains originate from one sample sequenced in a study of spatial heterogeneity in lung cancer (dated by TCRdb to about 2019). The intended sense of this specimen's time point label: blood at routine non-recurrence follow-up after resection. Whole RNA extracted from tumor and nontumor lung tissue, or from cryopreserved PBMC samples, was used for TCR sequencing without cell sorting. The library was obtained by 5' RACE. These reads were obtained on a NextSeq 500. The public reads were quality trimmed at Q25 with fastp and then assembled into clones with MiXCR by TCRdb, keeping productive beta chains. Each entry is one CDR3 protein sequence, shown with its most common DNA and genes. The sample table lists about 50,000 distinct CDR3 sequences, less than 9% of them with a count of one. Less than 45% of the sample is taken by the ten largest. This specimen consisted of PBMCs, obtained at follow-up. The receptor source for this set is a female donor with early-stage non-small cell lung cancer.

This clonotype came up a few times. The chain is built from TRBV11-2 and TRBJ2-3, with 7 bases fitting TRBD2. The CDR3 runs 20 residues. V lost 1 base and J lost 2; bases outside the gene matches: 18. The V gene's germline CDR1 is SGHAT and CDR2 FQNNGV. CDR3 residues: CASSLGRAGLTRLPTDTQYF. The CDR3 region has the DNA TGTGCCAGCAGCTTAGGACGAGCGGGGTTGACTCGGCTACCCACAGATACGCAGTATTTT.

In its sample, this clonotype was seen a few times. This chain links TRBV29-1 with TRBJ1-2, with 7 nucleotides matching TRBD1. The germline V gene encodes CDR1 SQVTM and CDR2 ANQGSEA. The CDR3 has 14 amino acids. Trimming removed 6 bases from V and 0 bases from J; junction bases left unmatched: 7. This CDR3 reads CSVSGTATNYGYTF. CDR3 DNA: TGCAGCGTGTCGGGGACAGCCACTAACTATGGCTACACCTTC.

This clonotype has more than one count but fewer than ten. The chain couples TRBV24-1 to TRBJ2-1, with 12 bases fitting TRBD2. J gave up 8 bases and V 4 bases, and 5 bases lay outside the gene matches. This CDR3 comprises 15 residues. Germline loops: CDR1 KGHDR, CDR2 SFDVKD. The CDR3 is CATSELAGGVDEQFF. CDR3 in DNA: TGTGCCACCAGTGAACTAGCGGGGGGTGTCGATGAGCAGTTCTTC.

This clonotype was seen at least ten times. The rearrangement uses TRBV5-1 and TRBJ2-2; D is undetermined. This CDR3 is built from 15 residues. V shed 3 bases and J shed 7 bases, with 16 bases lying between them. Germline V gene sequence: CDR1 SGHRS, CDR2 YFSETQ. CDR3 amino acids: CASSSAAGRSGELFF. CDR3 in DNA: TGCGCCAGCAGCTCGGCAGCAGGAAGAAGCGGGGAGCTGTTTTTT.

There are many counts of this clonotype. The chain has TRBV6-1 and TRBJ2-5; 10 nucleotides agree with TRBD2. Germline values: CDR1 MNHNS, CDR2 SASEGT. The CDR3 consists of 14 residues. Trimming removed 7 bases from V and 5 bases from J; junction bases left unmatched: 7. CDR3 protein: CASNPAGGRETQYF. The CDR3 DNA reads TGTGCCAGCAACCCAGCGGGGGGGCGCGAGACCCAGTACTTC.

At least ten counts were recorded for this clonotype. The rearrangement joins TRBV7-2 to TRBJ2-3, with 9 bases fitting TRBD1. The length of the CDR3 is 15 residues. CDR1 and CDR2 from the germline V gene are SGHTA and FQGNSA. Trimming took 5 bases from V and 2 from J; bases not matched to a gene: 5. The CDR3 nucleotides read TGTGCCAGCAGCGAGGGACAGGGATACACAGATACGCAGTATTTT. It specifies CASSEGQGYTDTQYF.

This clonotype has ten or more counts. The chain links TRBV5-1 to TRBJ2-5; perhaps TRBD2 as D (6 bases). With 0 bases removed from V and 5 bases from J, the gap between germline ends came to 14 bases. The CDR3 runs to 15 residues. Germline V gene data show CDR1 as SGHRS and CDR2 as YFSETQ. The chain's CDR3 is CASSLDPGRGETQYF. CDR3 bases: TGCGCCAGCAGCTTGGACCCAGGGCGGGGCGAGACCCAGTACTTC.

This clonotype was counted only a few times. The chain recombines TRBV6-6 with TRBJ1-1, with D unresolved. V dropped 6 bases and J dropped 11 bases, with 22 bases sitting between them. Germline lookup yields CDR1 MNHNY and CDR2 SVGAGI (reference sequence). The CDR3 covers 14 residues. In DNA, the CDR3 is TGTGCCAGCAGCCACCTAAACGCAGCGCCAATCGCTTTCTTT. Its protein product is CASSHLNAAPIAFF.